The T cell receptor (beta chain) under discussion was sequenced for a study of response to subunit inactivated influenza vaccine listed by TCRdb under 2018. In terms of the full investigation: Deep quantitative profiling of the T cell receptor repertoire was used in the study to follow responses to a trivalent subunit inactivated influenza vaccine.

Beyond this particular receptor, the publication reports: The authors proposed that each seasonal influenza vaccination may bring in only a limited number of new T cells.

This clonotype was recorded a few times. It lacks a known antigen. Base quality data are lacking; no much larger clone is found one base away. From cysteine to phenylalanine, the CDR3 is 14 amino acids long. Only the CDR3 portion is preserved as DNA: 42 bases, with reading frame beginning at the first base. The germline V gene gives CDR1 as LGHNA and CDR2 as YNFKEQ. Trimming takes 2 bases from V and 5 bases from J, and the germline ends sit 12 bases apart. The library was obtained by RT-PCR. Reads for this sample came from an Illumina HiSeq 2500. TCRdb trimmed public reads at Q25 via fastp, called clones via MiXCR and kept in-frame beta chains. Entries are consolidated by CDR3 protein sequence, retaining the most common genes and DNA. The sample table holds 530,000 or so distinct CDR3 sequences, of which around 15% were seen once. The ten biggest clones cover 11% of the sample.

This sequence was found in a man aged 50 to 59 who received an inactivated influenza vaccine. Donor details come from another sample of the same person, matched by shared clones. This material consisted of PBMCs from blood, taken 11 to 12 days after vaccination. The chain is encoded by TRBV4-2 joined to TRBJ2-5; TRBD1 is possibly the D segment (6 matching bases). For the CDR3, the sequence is CASSQSQGGETQYF. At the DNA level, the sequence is TGTGCCAGCAGCCAATCACAGGGTGGCGAGACCCAGTACTTC.